This T cell receptor beta chain emerged from a study of blood T cell repertoires in COVID-19 (dated by TCRdb to about 2020). Background on the whole study: The collaborator samples originated in the United States, Italy and Spain and spanned the acute and convalescent phases of COVID-19. The material from the prospective study consisted of cDNA or gDNA derived from T cells, B-cell-depleted T cells, or PBMCs. The repertoires were released in a freely available public database meant as a resource for research on the immune response to SARS-CoV-2. Samples were obtained from the ongoing ImmuneRACE study (first 160 participants) and from roughly 1,300 subjects provided by 6 global collaborators. The sample metadata nearly always contained a de-identified subject ID, COVID-19 status, age in years and sex. Deeply sampled blood TCRbeta repertoires from subjects exposed to, actively infected with, or recovered from COVID-19 were included in the dataset. Where available, HLA class I and class II types were taken from metadata supplied by the sample provider and were not determined by assay-based typing. General study outcomes and caveats: The quantity of clinical and demographic metadata differed by source and by participant and was supplied without curation.

Collaborating institutions collected whole blood in K2EDTA tubes following their own protocols. For TCRbeta analysis, collaborators shipped samples as frozen whole blood, isolated PBMCs, or DNA extracted from either of those sample types. TCRbeta CDR3 regions were amplified from genomic DNA using the immunoSEQ Assay, a bias-controlled multiplex PCR. The authors' analysis ran thus. Nucleated cell counts per sample were estimated from amplification of reference gene primers within the assay. To quantify the absolute abundance of each unique TCRbeta CDR3 rearrangement, sequence reads were collapsed and filtered. For each sample, productive Simpson clonality was calculated as the square root of Simpson's diversity index across productive rearrangements. TCRdb mirrors the immuneACCESS table, restricted to in-frame sequences. Some clones are absent from its copies; in checked studies, under half trace to an unresolved V gene, and the reason for the others is unknown. D and trimming were read from the DNA, whereas the V and J calls and clone size are those reported in that table. The sample table records roughly 230,000 clones; roughly 84% of these occur just once. The top ten constitute 3.6% of the sample.

This clone was seen a single time. It lacks a known antigen. No base quality values were provided; no much bigger clone lies one nucleotide off. The germline V gene specifies KGHSH as CDR1 and LQKENI as CDR2. V and J lose 3 bases and 5 bases, and a span of 16 bases separates them. From the cysteine through the phenylalanine, the CDR3 covers 15 amino acids. CDR3 DNA is the only sequence kept; it has 45 bases, read in frame from the first base. This sequence was found in a woman aged 80 or over with acute or convalescent COVID-19. The chain is assembled from TRBV18 and TRBJ1-1; no D segment can be confidently identified. Sequences were obtained from peripheral blood. CDR3 region: CASSPGASPTTEAFF. The DNA is as follows: TGTGCCAGCTCACCCGGAGCGTCTCCAACGACTGAAGCTTTCTTT. The CDR3 plus the reference TRBV18 and TRBJ1-1 genes for the other parts give the full variable domain: NAGVMQNPRHLVRRRGQEARLRCSPMKGHSHVYWYRQLPEEGLKFMVYLQKENIIDESGMPKERFSAEFPKEGPSILRIQQVVRGDSAAYFCASSPGASPTTEAFFGQGTRLTVV.